This TCR beta chain was recovered during a study of blood T cell repertoires in COVID-19. Study-wide context: Sources were T cells, B-cell-depleted T cells, or PBMCs; the material itself was cDNA or gDNA.

CDR1 SGHTA and CDR2 FQGNSA come from the germline V gene. This CDR3 comprises 14 residues. With 1 base clipped from V and 4 bases from J, the junction kept 2 bases outside the gene matches. Source study methods: Estimation of nucleated cell counts relied on the amplification of reference gene primers. Sequencing was performed with immunoSEQ multiplex PCR; in TCRdb, only in-frame clones are kept and a portion is missing. The V and J calls and clone size are taken from that table; D and trimming were inferred from the DNA. This table holds approximately 140,000 clones, roughly 87% found once. Source material: peripheral blood. The chain employs TRBV7-2 and TRBJ1-2, with TRBD1 identical over 8 bases. The receptor comes from a woman aged 60-75 years with active or convalescent COVID-19. The CDR3 sequence is CASSLGTGPYGYTF. The CDR3 DNA follows: TGTGCCAGCAGCTTAGGGACAGGGCCCTATGGCTACACCTTC.